Below, 10 T cell receptor beta chains from the same sample are listed, as sequenced in a study of blood T cell repertoires in COVID-19. TCRdb's table, derived via immunoSEQ multiplex PCR, lists solely in-frame clones and lacks some. This sample has some 230,000 clones, with approximately 84% found just once. Sequenced: peripheral blood. These receptors were taken from a woman in her 30s who had recovered from COVID-19.

The rearrangement uses TRBV27 and TRBJ2-2, with 11 positions matching TRBD1. Germline trimming cut 2 bases from V and 6 bases from J; bases unmatched to any gene: 8. The CDR3 runs to 17 residues. Germline-derived CDR1 and CDR2 are MNHEY and SMNVEV (reference sequence). CDR3: CASSLARDRGLPGELFF. The CDR3 DNA sequence: TGTGCCAGCAGTTTAGCCCGGGACAGGGGGTTGCCCGGGGAGCTGTTTTTT.

The V call is TRBV7-8, the J call TRBJ2-1; no firm D call. Germline V gene sequence: CDR1 SGHVS, CDR2 FQNEAQ. Trimming shortened V by 5 bases and J by 15 bases, and 17 bases separated the two germline ends. This CDR3 contains 12 residues. Written as DNA, the CDR3 is TGTGCCAGCAGCCTTCTTAGTAGTTGGTGGTTCTTC. Protein product: CASSLLSSWWFF.

This sequence joins TRBV7-3 and TRBJ2-1, with 11 bases that match TRBD2. This CDR3 comprises 17 residues. Germline V gene lookup returns CDR1 SGHTA and CDR2 FQGTGA. V gave up 2 bases and J gave up 7 bases; unmatched junction bases: 10. CDR3: CASSLVALAGGANEQFF. The CDR3, as DNA: TGTGCCAGCAGCTTAGTGGCGTTAGCGGGAGGGGCAAATGAGCAGTTCTTC. The full variable domain, with the rest looked up from reference TRBV7-3 and TRBJ2-1, is GAGVSQTPSNKVTEKGKYVELRCDPISGHTALYWYRQSLGQGPEFLIYFQGTGAADDSGLPNDRFFAVRPEGSVSTLKIQRTERGDSAVYLCASSLVALAGGANEQFFGPGTRLTVL.

The DNA for the CDR3 is TGCAGTGCTAGTCTACCCCTTGGGGCAACCTACAATGAGCAGTTCTTC. It specifies CSASLPLGATYNEQFF. This chain uses TRBV20-1 with TRBJ2-1, with D possibly TRBD1 on 5 matching bases. Germline V gene sequence: CDR1 DFQATT, CDR2 SNEGSKA (reference sequence). Trimming left V 3 bases short and J 2 bases short, with 17 bases between. The CDR3 runs 16 residues.

The rearrangement uses TRBV7-3 and TRBJ2-1, with 10 bases aligning to TRBD2. With V trimmed by 5 bases and J by 0 bases, 4 bases remained unmatched. Per the germline V gene, CDR1 is SGHTA and CDR2 is FQGTGA. The length of the CDR3 is 16 residues. CDR3 bases: TGTGCCAGCAGCCCCCCTAGCGGGAGCTCCTACAATGAGCAGTTCTTC. Translating gives CASSPPSGSSYNEQFF.

This clone was seen just once. The genes are TRBV10-3 and TRBJ2-5; the D gene is possibly TRBD2 (5 bases). The CDR3 has 14 residues. Trimming removed 5 bases from V and 8 bases from J, with 18 bases in between. Germline V CDR1 and CDR2: ENHRY, SYGVKD. CDR3 residues: CAISNRTDVETQYF. The CDR3 DNA is TGTGCCATCAGTAATAGGACTGACGTTGAAACCCAGTACTTC.

The chain couples TRBV3-1 (or the pseudogene TRBV3-2) to TRBJ2-5; D is ambiguous. The CDR3 has 14 residues. Germline lookup yields CDR1 LGHDT and CDR2 YNNKEL (reference sequence). Trimming stripped 3 bases from V and 5 bases from J, with 13 bases between. The DNA for the CDR3 is TGTGCCAGCAGCCACCCCGCGCCAACGGAGACCCAGTACTTC. It is translated as CASSHPAPTETQYF.

The chain links TRBV27 to TRBJ2-7; 7 nucleotides line up with TRBD2. V dropped 1 base and J dropped 4; count of bases not matched to a gene: 7. This CDR3 spans 15 amino acids. Germline-derived CDR1 and CDR2 are MNHEY and SMNVEV (reference sequence). CDR3 amino acids: CASSLFGGIRYEQYF. The CDR3 nucleotides read TGTGCCAGCAGTTTATTCGGGGGGATTAGGTACGAGCAGTACTTC.

The chain's CDR3 is CASTSPPPVRGFEQYF. The CDR3, as DNA: TGTGCCAGCACCTCCCCCCCTCCCGTGCGGGGCTTCGAGCAGTACTTC. The chain combines TRBV7-9 with TRBJ2-7; maybe TRBD2 (6 bases). Trimming took 7 bases from V and 6 from J, leaving 25 bases between them. The CDR3 spans 16 residues. Per germline, CDR1 SEHNR and CDR2 FQNEAQ (reference sequence). Variable domain in full (rest from reference TRBV7-9 and TRBJ2-7): DTGVSQNPRHKITKRGQNVTFRCDPISEHNRLYWYRQTLGQGPEFLTYFQNEAQLEKSRLLSDRFSAERPKGSFSTLEIQRTEQGDSAMYLCASTSPPPVRGFEQYFGPGTRLTVT.

The chain carries TRBV28 and TRBJ1-2, with 7 bases aligning to TRBD1. V shed 9 bases and J 3 bases; nucleotides not matched to a gene: 16. Germline CDR1 is MDHEN and CDR2 is SYDVKM. The CDR3 is 16 amino acids. CDR3 sequence (DNA): TGTGCCAGTTTCCCTCTTGGGGGACAGAACCACTATGGCTACACCTTC. It codes for CASFPLGGQNHYGYTF.